This TCR beta chain is from a study of blood T cell repertoires in COVID-19. Study as a whole: Acute and convalescent COVID-19 specimens originated in the United States, Italy and Spain.

Per the germline V gene, CDR1 is SGHDT and CDR2 is YYEEEE. With 4 bases clipped from V and 4 bases from J, the junction kept 5 bases outside the gene matches. The CDR3 consists of 14 residues. Generated by immunoSEQ multiplex PCR, the TCRdb table keeps only in-frame clones and is missing some. The sample shows around 260,000 clones, 85% of them seen only once. This clone occurred once. The rearrangement links TRBV5-6 to TRBJ1-3; 7 nucleotides match TRBD1. This clonotype originated in a human donor in a cohort sampled during active COVID-19. The sample was peripheral blood. Written as DNA, the CDR3 is TGTGCCAGCAGCCCGACAGGGAGAGGAAACACCATATATTTT. Translated: CASSPTGRGNTIYF.